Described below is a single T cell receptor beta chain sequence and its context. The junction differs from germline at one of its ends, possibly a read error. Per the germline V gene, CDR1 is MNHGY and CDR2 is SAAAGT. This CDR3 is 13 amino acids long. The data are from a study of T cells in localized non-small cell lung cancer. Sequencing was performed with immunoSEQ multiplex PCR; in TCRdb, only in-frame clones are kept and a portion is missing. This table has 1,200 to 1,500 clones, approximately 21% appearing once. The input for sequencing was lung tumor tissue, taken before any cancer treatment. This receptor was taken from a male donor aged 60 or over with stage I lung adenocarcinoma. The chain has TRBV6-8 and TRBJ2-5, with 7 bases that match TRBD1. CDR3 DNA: TGTGCCATCAGTCCGGGACAGCAAGAGACCCAGTACTTC. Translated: CAISPGQQETQYF.